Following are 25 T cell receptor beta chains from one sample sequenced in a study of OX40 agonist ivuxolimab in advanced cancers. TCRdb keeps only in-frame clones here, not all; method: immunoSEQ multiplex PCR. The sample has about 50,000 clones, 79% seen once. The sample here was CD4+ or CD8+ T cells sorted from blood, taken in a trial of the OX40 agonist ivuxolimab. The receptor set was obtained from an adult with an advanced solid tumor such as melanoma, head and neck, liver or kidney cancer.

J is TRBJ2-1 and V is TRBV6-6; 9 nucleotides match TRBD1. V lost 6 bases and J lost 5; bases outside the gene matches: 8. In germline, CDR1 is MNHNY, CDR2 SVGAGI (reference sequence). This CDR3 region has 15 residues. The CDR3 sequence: CASRGTGSYHNEQFF. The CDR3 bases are TGTGCCAGCAGGGGGACAGGGAGTTATCACAATGAGCAGTTCTTC.

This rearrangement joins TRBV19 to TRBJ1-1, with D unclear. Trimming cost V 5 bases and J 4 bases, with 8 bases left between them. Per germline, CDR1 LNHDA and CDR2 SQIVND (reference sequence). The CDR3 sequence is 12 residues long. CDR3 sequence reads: CASSSYFTEAFF. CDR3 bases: TGTGCCAGTAGTTCCTATTTCACTGAAGCTTTCTTT.

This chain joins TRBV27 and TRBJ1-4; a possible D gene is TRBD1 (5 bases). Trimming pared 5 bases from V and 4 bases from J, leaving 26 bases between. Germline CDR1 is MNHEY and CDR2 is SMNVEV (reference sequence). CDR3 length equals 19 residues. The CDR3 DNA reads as TGTGCCAGCAGTCTCCGCGCCGTAGGATGGGGGTCGAGTAATGAAAAACTGTTTTTT. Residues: CASSLRAVGWGSSNEKLFF. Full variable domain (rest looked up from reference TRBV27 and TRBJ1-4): EAQVTQNPRYLITVTGKKLTVTCSQNMNHEYMSWYRQDPGLGLRQIYYSMNVEVTDKGDVPEGYKVSRKEKRNFPLILESPSPNQTSLYFCASSLRAVGWGSSNEKLFFGSGTQLSVL.

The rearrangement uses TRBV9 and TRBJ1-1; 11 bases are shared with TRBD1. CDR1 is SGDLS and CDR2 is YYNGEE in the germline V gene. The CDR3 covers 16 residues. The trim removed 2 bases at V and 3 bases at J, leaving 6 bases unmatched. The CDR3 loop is CASSVRTGGRDTEAFF. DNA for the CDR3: TGTGCCAGCAGCGTCAGGACAGGGGGCCGGGACACTGAAGCTTTCTTT.

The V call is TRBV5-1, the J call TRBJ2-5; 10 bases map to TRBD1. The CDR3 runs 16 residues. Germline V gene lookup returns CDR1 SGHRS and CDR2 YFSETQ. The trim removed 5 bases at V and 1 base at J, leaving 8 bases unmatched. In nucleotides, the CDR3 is TGCGCCAGCAGAACCGGGACAGGGGCTTCCCAAGAGACCCAGTACTTC. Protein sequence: CASRTGTGASQETQYF.

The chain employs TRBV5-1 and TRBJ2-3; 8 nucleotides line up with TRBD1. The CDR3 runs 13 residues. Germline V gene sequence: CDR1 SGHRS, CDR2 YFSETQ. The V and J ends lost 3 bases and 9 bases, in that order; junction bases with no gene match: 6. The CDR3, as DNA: TGCGCCAGCAGCTCCGGACAGGGTAGGACGCAGTATTTT. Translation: CASSSGQGRTQYF.

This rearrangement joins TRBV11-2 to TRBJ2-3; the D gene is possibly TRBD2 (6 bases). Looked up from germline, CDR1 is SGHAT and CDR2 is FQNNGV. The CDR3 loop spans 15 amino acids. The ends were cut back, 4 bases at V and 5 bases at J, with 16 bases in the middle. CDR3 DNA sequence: TGTGCCAGCAGCTCCGCCCTGGGAGGATTAGATACGCAGTATTTT. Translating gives CASSSALGGLDTQYF.

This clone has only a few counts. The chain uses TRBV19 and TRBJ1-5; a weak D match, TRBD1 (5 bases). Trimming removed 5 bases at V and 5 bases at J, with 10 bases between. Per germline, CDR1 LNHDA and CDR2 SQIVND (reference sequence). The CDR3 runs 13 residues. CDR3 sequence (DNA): TGTGCCAGTAGTGGGCAGGGCGATCAGCCCCAGCATTTT. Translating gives CASSGQGDQPQHF.

DNA of the CDR3: TGCGCCAGCAGTGAAGTAAGATACGAGCAGTACTTC. This translates into CASSEVRYEQYF. The chain has TRBV10-2 and TRBJ2-7; D is undetermined. The V gene lost 3 bases and the J gene lost 4 bases, with 7 bases spanning the gap. CDR1 and CDR2 (germline): WSHSY, SAAADI. This CDR3 has 12 amino acids.

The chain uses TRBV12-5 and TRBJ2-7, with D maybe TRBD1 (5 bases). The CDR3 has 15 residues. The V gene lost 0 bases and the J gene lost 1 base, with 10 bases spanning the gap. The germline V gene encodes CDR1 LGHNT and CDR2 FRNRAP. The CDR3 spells CASGLVGQGSYEQYF. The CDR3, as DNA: TGTGCTAGTGGTTTGGTAGGTCAGGGATCCTACGAGCAGTACTTC.

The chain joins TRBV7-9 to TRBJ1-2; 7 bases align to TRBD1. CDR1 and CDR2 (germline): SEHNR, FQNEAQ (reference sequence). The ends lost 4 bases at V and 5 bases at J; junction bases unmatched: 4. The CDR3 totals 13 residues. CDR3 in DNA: TGTGCCAGCAGCTCGACAGGGAGTTATGGCTACACCTTC. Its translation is CASSSTGSYGYTF.

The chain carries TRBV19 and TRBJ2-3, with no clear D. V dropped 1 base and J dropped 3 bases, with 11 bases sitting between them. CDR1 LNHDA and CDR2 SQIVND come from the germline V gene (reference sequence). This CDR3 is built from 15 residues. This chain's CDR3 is CASSIGGVGTDTQYF. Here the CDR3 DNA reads TGTGCCAGTAGTATAGGAGGAGTTGGAACAGATACGCAGTATTTT.

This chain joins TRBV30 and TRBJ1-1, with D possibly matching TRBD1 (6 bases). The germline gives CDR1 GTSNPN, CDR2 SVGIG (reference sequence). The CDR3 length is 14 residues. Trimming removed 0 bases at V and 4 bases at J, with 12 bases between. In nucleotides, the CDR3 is TGTGCCTGGAGTGTACGGAGAGGGGGCACTGAAGCTTTCTTT. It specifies CAWSVRRGGTEAFF.

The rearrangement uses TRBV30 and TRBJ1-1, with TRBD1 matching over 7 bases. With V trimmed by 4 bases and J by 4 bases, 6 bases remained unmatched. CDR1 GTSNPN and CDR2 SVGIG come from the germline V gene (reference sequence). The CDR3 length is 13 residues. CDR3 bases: TGTGCCTGGAAGGGACAGCCGATCACTGAAGCTTTCTTT. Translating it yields CAWKGQPITEAFF.

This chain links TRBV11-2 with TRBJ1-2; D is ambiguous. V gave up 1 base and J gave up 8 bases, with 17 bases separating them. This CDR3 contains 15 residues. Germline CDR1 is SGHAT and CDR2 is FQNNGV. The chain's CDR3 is CASSLASSGHRGYTF. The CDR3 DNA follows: TGTGCCAGCAGCTTAGCGTCCTCGGGCCACCGGGGCTACACCTTC.

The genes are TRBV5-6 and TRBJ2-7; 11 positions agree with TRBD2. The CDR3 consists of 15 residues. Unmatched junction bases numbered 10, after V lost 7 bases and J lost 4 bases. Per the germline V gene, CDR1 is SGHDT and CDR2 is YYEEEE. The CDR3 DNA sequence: TGTGCCAGCTCCCACAGGGTAGCGGGGGGGTACGAGCAGTACTTC. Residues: CASSHRVAGGYEQYF.

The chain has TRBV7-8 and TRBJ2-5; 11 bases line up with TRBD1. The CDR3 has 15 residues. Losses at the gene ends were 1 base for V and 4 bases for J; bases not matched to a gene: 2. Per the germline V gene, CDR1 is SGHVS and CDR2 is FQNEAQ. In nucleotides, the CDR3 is TGTGCCAGCAGCTTAGGTGGGACAGGGGGAGAGACCCAGTACTTC. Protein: CASSLGGTGGETQYF.

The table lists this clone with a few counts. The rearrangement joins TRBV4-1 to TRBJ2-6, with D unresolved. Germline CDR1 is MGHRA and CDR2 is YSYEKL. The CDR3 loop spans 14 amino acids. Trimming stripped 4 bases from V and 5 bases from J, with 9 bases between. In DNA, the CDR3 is TGCGCCAGCAGCCCCGAGCAAAGGGCCAACGTCCTGACTTTC. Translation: CASSPEQRANVLTF.

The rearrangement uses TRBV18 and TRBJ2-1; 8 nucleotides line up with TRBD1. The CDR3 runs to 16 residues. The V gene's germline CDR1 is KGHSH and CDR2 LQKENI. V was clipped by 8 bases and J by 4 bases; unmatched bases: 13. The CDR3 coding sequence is TGTGCCAGCCAACCAATGGGGACAGGAGCTTACAATGAGCAGTTCTTC. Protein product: CASQPMGTGAYNEQFF.

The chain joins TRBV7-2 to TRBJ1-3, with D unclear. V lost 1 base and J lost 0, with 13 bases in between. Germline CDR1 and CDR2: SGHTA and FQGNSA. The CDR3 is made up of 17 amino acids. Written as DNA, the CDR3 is TGTGCCAGCAGCTTAGTTTCCAGCAGGCTCTCTGGAAACACCATATATTTT. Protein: CASSLVSSRLSGNTIYF. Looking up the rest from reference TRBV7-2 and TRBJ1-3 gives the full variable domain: GAGVSQSPSNKVTEKGKDVELRCDPISGHTALYWYRQSLGQGLEFLIYFQGNSAPDKSGLPSDRFSAERTGGSVSTLTIQRTQQEDSAVYLCASSLVSSRLSGNTIYFGEGSWLTVV.

The CDR3 reads CASSVVGTGTKNTEAFF. In DNA form, the CDR3 reads TGTGCCAGTAGTGTAGTCGGGACAGGGACAAAGAACACTGAAGCTTTCTTT. The chain combines TRBV19 with TRBJ1-1; 9 positions match TRBD1. The germline V gene encodes CDR1 LNHDA and CDR2 SQIVND (reference sequence). The trim removed 5 bases at V and 1 base at J, leaving 11 bases unmatched. This CDR3 comprises 17 residues.

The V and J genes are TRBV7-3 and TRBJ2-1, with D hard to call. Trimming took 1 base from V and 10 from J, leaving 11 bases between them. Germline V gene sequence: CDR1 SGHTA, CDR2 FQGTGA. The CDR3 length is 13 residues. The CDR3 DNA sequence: TGTGCCAGCAGCTTAAATGGGCGAAGCGAGCAGTTCTTC. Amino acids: CASSLNGRSEQFF.

The DNA for the CDR3 is TGTGCCAGCAGCCTCAGGACAAACACCGGGGAGCTGTTTTTT. It codes for CASSLRTNTGELFF. V and J are TRBV11-2 and TRBJ2-2, with a weak D call TRBD1 (5 bases). V was cut by 5 bases and J by 2 bases, with 9 bases left in between. Germline values: CDR1 SGHAT, CDR2 FQNNGV. CDR3 size: 14 residues.

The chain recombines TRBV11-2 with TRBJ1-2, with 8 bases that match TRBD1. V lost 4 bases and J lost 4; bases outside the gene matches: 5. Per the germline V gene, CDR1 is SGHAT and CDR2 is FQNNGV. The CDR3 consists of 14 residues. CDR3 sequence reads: CASSWTGTGYGYTF. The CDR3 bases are TGTGCCAGCAGCTGGACAGGGACCGGCTATGGCTACACCTTC.

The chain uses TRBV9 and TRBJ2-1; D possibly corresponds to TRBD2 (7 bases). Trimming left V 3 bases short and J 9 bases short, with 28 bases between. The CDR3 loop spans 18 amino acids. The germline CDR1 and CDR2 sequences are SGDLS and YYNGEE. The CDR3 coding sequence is TGTGCCAGCAGCGGCCAGACTGGGGGGCGGGAGCTACGGAGTGAGCAGTTCTTC. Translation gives CASSGQTGGRELRSEQFF.